Below, one T cell receptor beta chain is given with its context. Authors' analysis steps: Amplification from reference gene primers served as the basis for estimated nucleated cell counts. Clones were read by immunoSEQ multiplex PCR, and TCRdb kept only the in-frame ones, dropping some. V and J calls plus clone size are reproduced from that table; the DNA served to infer D and trimming. The data show about 250,000 clones, about 91% seen once. This sample was included in a study of blood T cell repertoires in COVID-19. V lost 5 bases and J lost 6, with 16 bases in between. CDR3 length: 14 residues. Per germline, CDR1 SGHTA and CDR2 FQGNSA.

The TCR comes from a woman between 25 and 40 years old with COVID-19, enrolled during active disease. Source material: peripheral blood. The chain employs TRBV7-2 and TRBJ1-1; D may be TRBD1 (5 bases). The CDR3 here is CASSPTGGIPEAFF. The DNA of the CDR3 is TGTGCCAGCAGCCCGACGGGGGGTATACCTGAAGCTTTCTTT.